Listed here is a single T cell receptor beta chain. What it binds is unknown. The data originate from a study of identical twins. One entry per CDR3 protein, called by TCRdb with MiXCR from the 5' RACE reads. The data show roughly 250,000 distinct CDR3 sequences, with over 11% seen just once and around 9.5% held by the top ten. Overall study findings and caveats: With beta out-of-frame sequences, excess sharing by twins was weaker. In cord blood, abundant beta clonotypes had fewer insertions; memory showed no trend.

Germline CDR1 and CDR2: SQVTM and ANQGSEA. The CDR3 is made up of 14 amino acids. V lost 3 bases to trimming and J lost 3 bases; unmatched junction nucleotides: 5. The chain combines TRBV29-1 with TRBJ2-3; 8 bases are shared with TRBD2. Sequences were obtained from memory (CD45RO+) T cells sorted from blood. The TCR comes from a woman aged 18-30 years in good health. CDR3 region: CSVELAGRTDTQYF. The CDR3, as DNA: TGCAGCGTTGAGTTAGCGGGGAGGACAGATACGCAGTATTTT.